Only a few counts were recorded for the clone carrying this T cell receptor beta chain. The antigen remains undetermined. Profiled with immunoSEQ multiplex PCR; TCRdb holds only in-frame clones, not every one. The sample holds more than 85,000 clones; 90% are singletons and the top ten take 1.5% to 2%. This record belongs to a study of OX40 agonist ivuxolimab in advanced cancers. On the study more broadly: The dose-escalation group included hepatocellular carcinoma, melanoma, renal cell carcinoma and head and neck cancer.

Study observations and caveats: The authors also found low normalized T-cell clonal expansion in some nonresponders.

Germline V gives CDR1 LNHDA, CDR2 SQIVND (reference sequence). V was clipped by 1 base and J by 2 bases, with 11 bases between them. The length of the CDR3 is 15 residues. This chain connects TRBV19 to TRBJ1-2, with a tentative D call TRBD1 (5 bases). The specimen was CD4+ or CD8+ T cells sorted from blood, collected in a trial of the OX40 agonist ivuxolimab. This sequence originates from an adult with an advanced solid tumor such as melanoma, head and neck, liver or kidney cancer. The CDR3 sequence: CASSIVAGINYGYTF. Here the CDR3 DNA reads TGTGCCAGTAGTATAGTGGCAGGGATCAACTATGGCTACACCTTC.